Presented here are 25 T cell receptor beta chains from one specimen sequenced in a study of blood T cell repertoires in COVID-19 (dated by TCRdb to about 2020). Library preparation employed the immunoSEQ multiplex PCR assay. TCRdb stores this immuneACCESS table with in-frame sequences only. Part of the clones is absent; in the studies checked, under half of the shortfall reflects unresolved V genes, and no reason is known for the rest. This sample gives about 270,000 clones in total; over 80% of them show up just once. Of the sample, roughly 4.3% falls within the top ten clones. The sequenced sample consisted of PBMCs or T cells enriched from blood (not recorded which). The origin of the receptors is a woman aged 30 to 39 with acute COVID-19.

The chain couples TRBV12-2 to TRBJ1-5; TRBD1 reflects the table's D call only, with no check against the DNA. TRBV12-2 is a known pseudogene. This CDR3 has 16 amino acids. The CDR3 region has the DNA TGTGCAAGTCGCCCACCGAACAGGGGTAGCAATCAGCCCCAGCATTTT. It specifies CASRPPNRGSNQPQHF.

This clone was picked up one time. The CDR3, as DNA: TGCGCCAGCAGCCAAGGACTCCCAGAGACCCAGTACTTC. Translating gives CASSQGLPETQYF. The rearrangement uses TRBV4-1 and TRBJ2-5, with no clear D. Trimming removed 1 base from V and 4 bases from J, with 7 bases in between. This CDR3 is 13 amino acids long. Per the germline V gene, CDR1 is MGHRA and CDR2 is YSYEKL.

The rearrangement joins TRBV7-2 to TRBJ2-7; D gene uncertain. The V gene lost 5 bases and the J gene lost 3 bases, with 8 bases spanning the gap. CDR1 and CDR2 from the germline V gene are SGHTA and FQGNSA. The CDR3 spans 12 residues. The DNA for the CDR3 is TGTGCCAGCAGCCACGGAGTCTACGAGCAGTACTTC. It is translated as CASSHGVYEQYF.

The table lists this clone with a count of one. V and J are TRBV28 and TRBJ1-5; 7 nucleotides line up with TRBD1. V shed 6 bases and J 6 bases; nucleotides not matched to a gene: 8. CDR1 and CDR2 from the germline V gene are MDHEN and SYDVKM. The CDR3 runs to 14 residues. The chain's CDR3 is CASRRGTAAQPQHF. Written as DNA, the CDR3 is TGTGCCAGCAGGCGTGGGACAGCGGCTCAGCCCCAGCATTTT.

The chain couples TRBV29-1 to TRBJ1-2; tentatively, D is TRBD1 (5 bases). The CDR3 extends over 13 amino acids. The germline CDR1 and CDR2 sequences are SQVTM and ANQGSEA. V was shortened by 3 bases and J by 6 bases, with 14 bases between the two germline ends. The CDR3 DNA follows: TGCAGCGTTGAGAAAGCAGGGTTAGATGGCTACACCTTC. This gives the protein CSVEKAGLDGYTF. The full variable domain, rest sourced from reference TRBV29-1 and TRBJ1-2, is SAVISQKPSRDICQRGTSLTIQCQVDSQVTMMFWYRQQPGQSLTLIATANQGSEATYESGFVIDKFPISRPNLTFSTLTVSNMSPEDSSIYLCSVEKAGLDGYTFGSGTRLTVV.

The CDR3 loop reads CASSFGTSTGEQYF. The CDR3, as DNA: TGTGCCAGCAGTTTCGGGACTTCCACGGGAGAGCAGTACTTC. The V call is TRBV28, the J call TRBJ2-7, with D possibly being TRBD2 (6 bases). CDR1 MDHEN and CDR2 SYDVKM come from the germline V gene. The CDR3 is 14 amino acids. V gave up 3 bases and J gave up 7 bases, with 16 bases separating them.

V gene TRBV3-1 (or the pseudogene TRBV3-2) combines with J gene TRBJ2-5; the D gene is possibly TRBD2 (6 bases). V was clipped by 1 base and J by 3 bases, with 12 bases between them. CDR3 length: 15 residues. The germline gives CDR1 LGHDT, CDR2 YNNKEL (reference sequence). The CDR3 nucleotides are TGTGCCAGCAGCCAAGGACTAGAAATTAAAGAGACCCAGTACTTC. Amino acids: CASSQGLEIKETQYF.

This clone showed up just once. For the CDR3, the DNA is TGTGCCAGCACCGCGACAGGGGAAGCTGGCTACACCTTC. It specifies CASTATGEAGYTF. The chain couples TRBV12-3 or TRBV12-4 to TRBJ1-2, with 8 nucleotides matching TRBD1. V was pared by 7 bases and J by 7 bases, with 8 bases of the junction left unmatched. The CDR3 covers 13 residues.

This chain connects TRBV5-1 to TRBJ1-2; weak D call: TRBD1 (5 bases). This CDR3 comprises 12 residues. Germline V gene lookup returns CDR1 SGHRS and CDR2 YFSETQ. The V end lost 1 base, the J end lost 7 bases, and 8 bases lay between the germline ends. The DNA of the CDR3 is TGCGCCAGCAGCTTGTCCGGGGGTGGCTACACCTTC. Amino acids: CASSLSGGGYTF.

This clone was seen once. The rearrangement uses TRBV3-1 (or the pseudogene TRBV3-2) and TRBJ2-1, with 8 bases identical to TRBD2. This CDR3 has 15 amino acids. With V trimmed by 4 bases and J by 5 bases, 7 bases remained unmatched. Per the germline V gene, CDR1 is LGHDT and CDR2 is YNNKEL (reference sequence). The CDR3 protein is CASSPGLAANNEQFF. The CDR3 DNA sequence: TGTGCCAGCAGCCCCGGACTAGCAGCTAACAATGAGCAGTTCTTC.

Regarding this clone: This sample also contains other DNA sequences that code for the same CDR3. The gene calls are TRBV7-2 and TRBJ2-1; 10 bases align to TRBD2. CDR3 length equals 15 residues. Trimming took 5 bases from V and 4 from J; bases not matched to a gene: 5. Germline CDR1 reads SGHTA; CDR2 reads FQGNSA. CDR3 sequence (DNA): TGTGCCAGCAGCCCCCGGACTAGCGGTTACAATGAGCAGTTCTTC. This gives the protein CASSPRTSGYNEQFF. The full variable domain, rest sourced from reference TRBV7-2 and TRBJ2-1, is GAGVSQSPSNKVTEKGKDVELRCDPISGHTALYWYRQSLGQGLEFLIYFQGNSAPDKSGLPSDRFSAERTGGSVSTLTIQRTQQEDSAVYLCASSPRTSGYNEQFFGPGTRLTVL.

The chain carries TRBV5-5 and TRBJ2-1, with D possibly TRBD2 on 6 matching bases. Germline V lookup: CDR1 SGHKS, CDR2 YYEKEE (reference sequence). The CDR3 loop spans 15 amino acids. The V end lost 4 bases, the J end lost 0 bases, and 11 bases lay between the germline ends. This CDR3 is CASSRLSGSYNEQFF. Here the CDR3 DNA reads TGTGCCAGCAGCCGTCTTAGCGGCTCCTACAATGAGCAGTTCTTC.

The CDR3 spells CASSYSGGLNQPQHF. CDR3 DNA: TGTGCCAGCAGTTACTCGGGCGGGCTCAATCAGCCCCAGCATTTT. The chain has TRBV6-5 and TRBJ1-5, with no clear D. Per the germline V gene, CDR1 is MNHEY and CDR2 is SVGAGI. The V and J ends lost 0 bases and 3 bases respectively, with 9 bases between them. The CDR3 totals 15 residues.

This clone is a singleton in its sample. The gene calls are TRBV6-5 and TRBJ2-1; 9 positions match TRBD2. CDR3 length: 15 amino acids. Germline V CDR1 and CDR2: MNHEY, SVGAGI. Germline trimming cut 7 bases from V and 5 bases from J; bases unmatched to any gene: 9. CDR3 DNA: TGTGCCAGCAATCGGTATCTAGCGGGAAACAATGAGCAGTTCTTC. Protein sequence: CASNRYLAGNNEQFF.

This clone was found once. The chain recombines TRBV6-5 with TRBJ2-1; D is uncertain. CDR3 length equals 15 residues. V gave up 0 bases and J gave up 1 base, with 7 bases separating them. CDR1 and CDR2 from the germline V gene are MNHEY and SVGAGI. The CDR3: CASSYSYGSYNEQFF. CDR3 bases: TGTGCCAGCAGTTACTCGTACGGGTCCTACAATGAGCAGTTCTTC.

The chain joins TRBV28 to TRBJ2-3; D not certain. V dropped 6 bases and J dropped 6 bases, with 7 bases sitting between them. This CDR3 comprises 11 residues. Germline V gene data show CDR1 as MDHEN and CDR2 as SYDVKM. This CDR3 reads CASSPADTQYF. The DNA of the CDR3 is TGTGCCAGCAGCCCTGCGGATACGCAGTATTTT. The full variable domain, in which reference TRBV28 and TRBJ2-3 provide the parts outside the CDR3, is DVKVTQSSRYLVKRTGEKVFLECVQDMDHENMFWYRQDPGLGLRLIYFSYDVKMKEKGDIPEGYSVSREKKERFSLILESASTNQTSMYLCASSPADTQYFGPGTRLTVL.

The chain carries TRBV28 and TRBJ1-1, with D tentatively TRBD1 (5 bases). The germline CDR1 and CDR2 sequences are MDHEN and SYDVKM. Trimming pared 2 bases from V and 4 bases from J, leaving 14 bases between. The CDR3 spans 15 residues. In nucleotides, the CDR3 is TGTGCCAGCAGTTTACCGTCAGGGCTGGGCACTGAAGCTTTCTTT. Translation: CASSLPSGLGTEAFF.

J is TRBJ2-3 and V is TRBV7-9; TRBD1 aligns across 7 bases. Germline V gene data show CDR1 as SEHNR and CDR2 as FQNEAQ (reference sequence). The CDR3 covers 14 residues. Trimming at V came to 10 bases and at J to 5 bases, leaving 12 bases not matched to a gene. CDR3 region: CATLRDSEGDTQYF. The DNA for the CDR3 is TGTGCCACCTTACGGGACAGTGAGGGAGATACGCAGTATTTT.

V gene TRBV11-2 combines with J gene TRBJ2-7; no definite D call. Germline V gene lookup returns CDR1 SGHAT and CDR2 FQNNGV. The CDR3 runs 16 residues. Between the trimmed V and J ends, which lost 3 bases and 3 bases, there was a span of 18 bases. In nucleotides, the CDR3 is TGTGCCAGCAGCTTTACCGCGTTGAGTACTTACTACGAGCAGTACTTC. It is translated as CASSFTALSTYYEQYF.

The genes are TRBV4-1 and TRBJ2-3; 9 nucleotides agree with TRBD2. The germline CDR1 and CDR2 sequences are MGHRA and YSYEKL. This CDR3 has 16 residues. Unmatched junction bases numbered 7, after V lost 4 bases and J lost 2 bases. The CDR3 DNA is TGCGCCAGCAGCCGGGGACTAGCCGACAACACAGATACGCAGTATTTT. Translated: CASSRGLADNTDTQYF.

CDR3 protein: CASSSPRTDTQYF. For the CDR3, the DNA is TGTGCCAGCAGCTCCCCCCGGACAGATACGCAGTATTTT. This chain uses TRBV5-5 with TRBJ2-3, with D uncertain. The ends were cut back, 3 bases at V and 3 bases at J, with 8 bases in the middle. Germline CDR1 is SGHKS and CDR2 is YYEKEE (reference sequence). There are 13 residues in the CDR3.

This clone appeared once. The rearrangement links TRBV5-6 to TRBJ2-7, with D tentatively TRBD1 (5 bases). CDR1 and CDR2 (germline): SGHDT, YYEEEE. The CDR3 is made up of 15 amino acids. Trimming removed 3 bases from V and 4 bases from J, with 17 bases in between. The CDR3: CASSSGLGYGYEQYF. CDR3 sequence (DNA): TGTGCCAGCAGCTCAGGGTTGGGGTACGGTTACGAGCAGTACTTC.

The CDR3 DNA reads TGTGCCACCAGTGACACGCTAGCGGCCAATGAGCAGTTCTTC. It translates to CATSDTLAANEQFF. The V gene is TRBV24-1, the J gene TRBJ2-1, with 7 bases matching TRBD2. The CDR3 totals 14 residues. V trimming: 4 bases; J trimming: 6 bases; junction bases outside the gene matches: 5. Looked up from germline, CDR1 is KGHDR and CDR2 is SFDVKD.

The chain couples TRBV2 to TRBJ1-1; D is undetermined. Between the trimmed V and J ends, which lost 8 bases and 0 bases, there was a span of 13 bases. Looked up from germline, CDR1 is SNHLY and CDR2 is FYNNEI. This CDR3 is built from 14 residues. In DNA, the CDR3 is TGTGCCAGCTGGGCCACTTTCATGAACACTGAAGCTTTCTTT. It translates to CASWATFMNTEAFF.

V and J are TRBV28 and TRBJ1-2; tentatively, D is TRBD1 (6 bases). This CDR3 has 15 amino acids. Germline CDR1 reads MDHEN; CDR2 reads SYDVKM. Trimming removed 8 bases from V and 7 bases from J, with 23 bases in between. CDR3 in DNA: TGTGCCAGCGTGTTCCGGGACAACAAGGTTGGTGGCTACACCTTC. It translates to CASVFRDNKVGGYTF.